This T cell receptor beta chain originates from a study of blood T cell repertoires in COVID-19. Across the study: From the United States, Italy and Spain came samples of acute and convalescent COVID-19. T cells, B-cell-depleted T cells, or PBMCs supplied cDNA or gDNA.

The CDR3 sequence is 12 residues long. CDR1 and CDR2 (germline): DFQATT, SNEGSKA (reference sequence). The V gene lost 3 bases and the J gene lost 1 base, with 6 bases spanning the gap. Under the authors' procedure: Amplifying reference gene primers gave estimates of nucleated cell counts. Assay used: immunoSEQ multiplex PCR; TCRdb lists only in-frame clones, some missing. That table furnishes V, J and clone size, whereas the DNA furnished D and trimming. The sample carries approximately 260,000 clones, nearly 90% recorded once. The chain joins TRBV20-1 to TRBJ1-1, with D unclear. The material sequenced was peripheral blood. This receptor was obtained from a woman between 40 and 50 years old who had recovered from COVID-19. The CDR3 region has the DNA TGCAGTGCTAGTTCAGGGAACACTGAAGCTTTCTTT. Its translation: CSASSGNTEAFF.